This TCR beta chain was identified during a study of identical twins. Findings and limits, study-wide: Within monozygotic twins, out-of-frame TCR alpha sharing was underestimated by the models.

J gave up 7 bases and V 8 bases, and 7 bases lay outside the gene matches. Per germline, CDR1 ENHRY and CDR2 SYGVKD. This CDR3 spans 14 amino acids. This clonotype was seen more than once but under ten times. Its cognate antigen is unknown. TCRdb analysed the 5' RACE reads with MiXCR anew, one entry per CDR3 protein. This table holds about 220,000 distinct CDR3 sequences, 5% to 7% found once. The sample was also reused in another study, on T cells expressing NK-cell markers. That source adds: Among CD8+ T cells from five or six donors, dominant NKG2C+ clonotypes accounted for about 1.0-7.0%. There were a handful of donors in whom these clonotypes also led the CD3+CD56-NKG2C+ fraction.

This sequence originates from a woman aged 18-30 years in good health. Sequenced material: CD8+ T cells sorted from blood. The genes are TRBV10-3 and TRBJ2-2; 10 nucleotides align to TRBD2. CDR3 nucleotides: TGTGCCATCGGGCTAGCGGGAGTTAACGGGGAGCTGTTTTTT. Amino acids: CAIGLAGVNGELFF.